This T cell receptor beta chain was retrieved from a study of shared clonotypes between healthy human individuals. Of note for this clone: Its cognate antigen is unknown.

Regarding the study as a whole: Clonotypes that were shared across a handful of donors made up approximately 5.1% of naive CD4 clonotypes.

Sequenced by immunoSEQ multiplex PCR; TCRdb stores in-frame clones only, minus some. This sample has over 2,000,000 clones, with 80% to 95% found just once. The CDR3 spans 15 residues. In the naive CD8 group, cells lacked CD45RO and were positively selected for CCR7, so terminally differentiated effector memory CD45RA+ cells were left out. The rearrangement joins TRBV21-1 to TRBJ2-2; the table's TRBD1 call for D was not verified on the DNA. TRBV21-1 is a pseudogene locus. The sample comprised naive CD8+ T cells from PBMCs. This clonotype was obtained from a man aged 18 to 29 in good health. Some clones in this sample may be carry-over from other donors' samples. The CDR3 DNA reads as TGTGCCAGCATCTCGGCAGGGGGCTGGACCGGGGAGCTGTTTTTT. Protein product: CASISAGGWTGELFF.